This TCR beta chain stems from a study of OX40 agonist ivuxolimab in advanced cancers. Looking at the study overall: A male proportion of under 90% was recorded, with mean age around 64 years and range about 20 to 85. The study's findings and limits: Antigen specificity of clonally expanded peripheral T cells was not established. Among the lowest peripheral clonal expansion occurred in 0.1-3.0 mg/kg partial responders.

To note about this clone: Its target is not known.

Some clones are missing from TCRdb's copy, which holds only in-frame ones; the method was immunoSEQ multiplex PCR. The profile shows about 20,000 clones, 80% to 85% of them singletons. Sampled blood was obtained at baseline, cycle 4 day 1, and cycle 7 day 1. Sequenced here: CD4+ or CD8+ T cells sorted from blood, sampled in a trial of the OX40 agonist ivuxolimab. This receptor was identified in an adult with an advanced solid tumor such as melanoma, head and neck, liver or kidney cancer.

CDR3 DNA sequence: TGTGCCAGCAGCTTTACGGGGGGGTCCTACGAGCAGTACTTC. Translated: CASSFTGGSYEQYF. The rearrangement links TRBV7-9 to TRBJ2-7, with 8 bases aligning to TRBD2. The germline V gene encodes CDR1 SEHNR and CDR2 FQNEAQ (reference sequence). The CDR3 has 14 amino acids. The trim removed 3 bases at V and 1 base at J, leaving 2 bases unmatched.